This TCR beta chain was found in a study of radiotherapy plus CTLA-4 blockade in lung cancer. Study results and caveats: Blood saw expansion of tumor-derived TCR clones after radiotherapy plus ipilimumab. Response, reportedly, was best predicted by interferon-beta along with early blood T cell clone dynamics.

The CDR3 has 14 residues. Trimming left V 0 bases short and J 4 bases short, with 10 bases between. The germline V gene has CDR1 SGHRS and CDR2 YFSETQ. Clones were read by immunoSEQ multiplex PCR, and TCRdb kept only the in-frame ones, dropping some. This table holds 50,000 to 65,000 clones, 77% found once. Regarding this clone: Its specificity is unknown.

The chain uses TRBV5-1 and TRBJ1-1; D is unresolved. The sample in question was peripheral blood, obtained from a patient treated with radiotherapy plus ipilimumab. This clonotype originated in a human donor with non-small cell lung cancer who had a partial response to radiotherapy plus ipilimumab. For the CDR3, the DNA is TGCGCCAGCAGCTTGGCAGGTTTGGGCACTGAAGCTTTCTTT. Translating it yields CASSLAGLGTEAFF. Together with reference TRBV5-1 and TRBJ1-1, the CDR3 gives the full variable domain: KAGVTQTPRYLIKTRGQQVTLSCSPISGHRSVSWYQQTPGQGLQFLFEYFSETQRNKGNFPGRFSGRQFSNSRSEMNVSTLELGDSALYLCASSLAGLGTEAFFGQGTRLTVV.